Detailed here is one T cell receptor beta chain. Original handling: By means of reference gene primer amplification, nucleated cell counts were estimated. Sequencing used immunoSEQ multiplex PCR; TCRdb keeps in-frame clones, though not all of them. The V and J calls and clone size were taken over from that table, and D and trimming were inferred from the DNA. The table includes roughly 110,000 clones, about 85% detected once. This specimen comes from a study of blood T cell repertoires in COVID-19. About the research overall: The origin of the acute and convalescent COVID-19 samples was the United States, Italy and Spain. T cells, B-cell-depleted T cells, or PBMCs provided the cDNA or gDNA that served as material.

Germline loops: CDR1 SGHVS, CDR2 FNYEAQ. The CDR3 has 16 amino acids. V was pared by 1 base and J by 5 bases, with 4 bases of the junction left unmatched. The sequence was collected from a man aged 50 or older with acute or convalescent COVID-19. The gene calls are TRBV7-6 and TRBJ1-4, with TRBD1 matching 10 bases. Sequenced: peripheral blood. The CDR3 is CASSLGTGGVNEKLFF. For the CDR3, the DNA is TGTGCCAGCAGCTTAGGGACAGGGGGAGTAAATGAAAAACTGTTTTTT.